Following are 26 T cell receptor beta chains from one sample sequenced in a study of shared clonotypes between healthy human individuals. Some clones are missing from TCRdb's copy, which holds only in-frame ones; the method was immunoSEQ multiplex PCR. The sample yields about 990,000 clones, around 78% seen once. Input material: memory CD4+ T cells from PBMCs. Sample subset: CD45RA-negative fraction. The receptors derive from a man between 18 and 35 years old in good health. Some clones in this sample may be carry-over from other donors' samples.

This chain connects TRBV25-1 to TRBJ1-3, with D possibly matching TRBD1 (5 bases). Trimming took off 5 bases at V and 0 bases at J, with 14 bases between the two ends. The CDR3 is 16 amino acids. CDR1 is MGHDK, CDR2 SYGVNS, per germline. CDR3 protein: CASSPLGGISGNTIYF. The CDR3 DNA sequence: TGTGCCAGCAGTCCCCTTGGGGGGATCTCTGGAAACACCATATATTTT.

The V and J genes are TRBV28 and TRBJ1-1; D remains unclear. Per the germline V gene, CDR1 is MDHEN and CDR2 is SYDVKM. Trimming stripped 7 bases from V and 6 bases from J, with 9 bases between. The CDR3 is 11 amino acids. Written as DNA, the CDR3 is TGTGCCAGCACAGGTAGCGCTGAAGCTTTCTTT. The encoded protein is CASTGSAEAFF. Supplemented by reference TRBV28 and TRBJ1-1, the full variable domain reads DVKVTQSSRYLVKRTGEKVFLECVQDMDHENMFWYRQDPGLGLRLIYFSYDVKMKEKGDIPEGYSVSREKKERFSLILESASTNQTSMYLCASTGSAEAFFGQGTRLTVV.

This chain links TRBV19 with TRBJ1-2; maybe TRBD1 (5 bases). Germline V gene lookup returns CDR1 LNHDA and CDR2 SQIVND (reference sequence). CDR3 length: 16 amino acids. The V and J ends lost 3 bases and 2 bases respectively, with 16 bases between them. The CDR3 sequence: CASSIDSLGRNYGYTF. CDR3 DNA: TGTGCCAGTAGTATCGACAGTTTGGGCCGAAACTATGGCTACACCTTC. Using reference TRBV19 and TRBJ1-2 for the parts outside the CDR3, the full variable domain is DGGITQSPKYLFRKEGQNVTLSCEQNLNHDAMYWYRQDPGQGLRLIYYSQIVNDFQKGDIAEGYSVSREKKESFPLTVTSAQKNPTAFYLCASSIDSLGRNYGYTFGSGTRLTVV.

Turning to this clone: Other DNA sequences in this specimen translate into the identical CDR3. V is TRBV29-1 and J is TRBJ2-2; a weak D match, TRBD1 (6 bases). The CDR3 covers 14 residues. Trimming cost V 4 bases and J 4 bases, with 13 bases left between them. CDR1 and CDR2 from the germline V gene are SQVTM and ANQGSEA. CDR3 in amino acids: CSVARGVGTGELFF. The CDR3 nucleotides read TGCAGCGTTGCCAGGGGAGTTGGCACCGGGGAGCTGTTTTTT.

The sample holds one count of this clone. The V gene is TRBV18, the J gene TRBJ2-1; unclear D gene. Deletions cut 0 bases from V and 9 bases from J, with 12 bases between. Germline V gene lookup returns CDR1 KGHSH and CDR2 LQKENI. This CDR3 region has 14 residues. CDR3 sequence: CASSPPNLPSEQFF. CDR3 nucleotide sequence: TGTGCCAGCTCACCACCGAACCTCCCCAGTGAGCAGTTCTTC.

This chain links TRBV7-2 with TRBJ1-1; D is possibly TRBD1 (5 bases). The CDR3 runs to 14 residues. Germline CDR1 SGHTA, CDR2 FQGNSA. V lost 3 bases and J 1 base, leaving 9 bases between the germline ends. The CDR3 loop is CASSLWDSNTEAFF. Here the CDR3 DNA reads TGTGCCAGCAGCTTGTGGGACTCGAACACTGAAGCTTTCTTT. Full variable domain (outside the CDR3, taken from reference TRBV7-2 and TRBJ1-1): GAGVSQSPSNKVTEKGKDVELRCDPISGHTALYWYRQSLGQGLEFLIYFQGNSAPDKSGLPSDRFSAERTGGSVSTLTIQRTQQEDSAVYLCASSLWDSNTEAFFGQGTRLTVV.

The chain carries TRBV13 and TRBJ1-1; unclear D gene. Trimming removed 10 bases at V and 4 bases at J, with 16 bases between. The germline gives CDR1 PRHDT, CDR2 FYEKMQ (reference sequence). This CDR3 is built from 13 residues. CDR3 nucleotides: TGTGCCACCCTGGTGGCGGGAGTCACTGAAGCTTTCTTT. Translating it yields CATLVAGVTEAFF.

About this clone: This CDR3 is also generated by other DNA sequences in the sample. The chain carries TRBV28 and TRBJ2-1; D uncertain. Germline CDR1 and CDR2: MDHEN and SYDVKM. Trimming shortened V by 9 bases and J by 4 bases, and 13 bases separated the two germline ends. The CDR3 has 13 residues. CDR3 in amino acids: CASSLGRYNEQFF. In DNA form, the CDR3 reads TGTGCCAGTTCCCTCGGAAGGTACAATGAGCAGTTCTTC.

This clone has ten or more counts. V and J are TRBV7-8 and TRBJ2-5; unclear D gene. The better agreement between TRBJ2-7 and the DNA end casts doubt on the J call. CDR3 length: 15 amino acids. Germline assignment: CDR1 SGHVS and CDR2 FQNEAQ. The CDR3 nucleotides read TGTGCCAGCAGCTTAGGTCCCGGCAGCCCCTACGAGCAGTACTTC. As protein: CASSLGPGSPYEQYF.

In its sample, this clone was seen a few times. Other DNA sequences in the same sample also yield this CDR3. The gene calls are TRBV5-1 and TRBJ2-5; D ambiguous. The CDR3 runs to 13 residues. The germline V and J ends were trimmed by 2 bases and 3 bases, with 8 bases remaining between them. CDR1 is SGHRS, CDR2 YFSETQ, per germline. This CDR3 reads CASSLRVEETQYF. The CDR3 DNA reads TGCGCCAGCAGCTTAAGAGTGGAAGAGACCCAGTACTTC.

The chain uses TRBV6-6 and TRBJ1-2; D might be TRBD1 (5 bases). From germline, CDR1 is MNHNY and CDR2 SVGAGI (reference sequence). Trimming left V 10 bases short and J 3 bases short, with 18 bases between. The CDR3 is made up of 14 amino acids. The CDR3 nucleotides are TGTGCCACCAACCTACTCGGGGCTGACTATGGCTACACCTTC. Its translation is CATNLLGADYGYTF.

Regarding this clone: Other nucleotide sequences from this sample produce the same CDR3. The gene calls are TRBV5-1 and TRBJ2-7, with TRBD1 matching over 9 bases. The CDR3 length is 15 residues. The V and J ends lost 4 bases and 5 bases, in that order; junction bases with no gene match: 10. CDR1 and CDR2 from the germline V gene are SGHRS and YFSETQ. The CDR3 bases are TGCGCCAGCAGCCTCCCCGGGACAGGGTCCCACGAGCAGTACTTC. Its protein product is CASSLPGTGSHEQYF. Drawing the rest from reference TRBV5-1 and TRBJ2-7, the complete variable domain is KAGVTQTPRYLIKTRGQQVTLSCSPISGHRSVSWYQQTPGQGLQFLFEYFSETQRNKGNFPGRFSGRQFSNSRSEMNVSTLELGDSALYLCASSLPGTGSHEQYFGPGTRLTVT.

CDR3 bases: TGTGCCAGCACCAACGAGGTAACCAACTACGAGCAGTACTTC. Translating it yields CASTNEVTNYEQYF. The V call is TRBV6-6, the J call TRBJ2-7; no clear D. V was clipped by 7 bases and J by 3 bases, with 16 bases between them. This CDR3 comprises 14 residues. CDR1 is MNHNY, CDR2 SVGAGI, per germline (reference sequence).

This clone was counted once. This chain connects TRBV2 to TRBJ2-5; D remains ambiguous. The CDR3 is 15 amino acids. Deletions cut 5 bases from V and 9 bases from J, with 22 bases between. Germline lookup yields CDR1 SNHLY and CDR2 FYNNEI. The CDR3 sequence is CASSQRDLVSSPQYF. The CDR3 nucleotides are TGTGCCAGCAGTCAAAGGGATCTAGTTTCGTCCCCCCAGTACTTC.

The chain couples TRBV9 to TRBJ1-2; the match to TRBD1 covers 7 bases. The V gene end was trimmed by 4 bases and the J gene end by 3 bases; junction bases not matched to a gene: 9. From germline, CDR1 is SGDLS and CDR2 YYNGEE. CDR3 length: 15 amino acids. The CDR3 DNA is TGTGCCAGCAGCCCTGGGCGGGGACAGCACTATGGCTACACCTTC. Protein sequence: CASSPGRGQHYGYTF.

This clone was seen at least ten times. The gene calls are TRBV2 and TRBJ1-2, with a possible D match to TRBD1 (6 bases). This CDR3 contains 15 residues. V was pared by 2 bases and J by 5 bases, with 15 bases between. CDR1 SNHLY and CDR2 FYNNEI come from the germline V gene. The CDR3 sequence is CASSERAQGIYGYTF. As DNA, the CDR3 is TGTGCCAGCAGTGAACGTGCCCAGGGGATTTATGGCTACACCTTC.

Only a few counts were recorded for this clone. This specimen includes other DNA sequences encoding the same CDR3. The V gene is TRBV25-1, the J gene TRBJ2-7; TRBD2 might be the D (6 bases). Trimming stripped 4 bases from V and 2 bases from J, with 12 bases between. CDR1 and CDR2 (germline): MGHDK, SYGVNS. The length of the CDR3 is 14 residues. The DNA for the CDR3 is TGTGCCAGCAGTGGGACGGCGGGACCCTACGAGCAGTACTTC. It specifies CASSGTAGPYEQYF.

V is TRBV19 and J is TRBJ1-2; D ambiguous. In germline, CDR1 is LNHDA, CDR2 SQIVND (reference sequence). This CDR3 comprises 18 residues. V was trimmed by 3 bases and J by 0 bases, leaving 20 bases between them. CDR3 amino acids: CASSIRVAAALANYGYTF. CDR3 coding DNA: TGTGCCAGTAGTATTCGGGTGGCGGCAGCCTTAGCTAACTATGGCTACACCTTC.

A word on this clone: At the DNA level, this CDR3 is encoded by other sequences in the same sample as well. This chain links TRBV5-1 with TRBJ1-1, with 7 bases that match TRBD1. After removal of 1 base from V and 0 bases from J, the junction contained 3 bases not matched to a gene. CDR3 size: 15 residues. Germline-derived CDR1 and CDR2 are SGHRS and YFSETQ. The CDR3 reads CASSLRQGMNTEAFF. CDR3 coding DNA: TGCGCCAGCAGCTTGCGACAGGGAATGAACACTGAAGCTTTCTTT.

A single count supports this clone. The genes are TRBV19 and TRBJ2-1; 8 bases are shared with TRBD2. CDR3 length: 15 amino acids. CDR1 is LNHDA, CDR2 SQIVND, per germline (reference sequence). Trimming took 4 bases from V and 2 from J; bases not matched to a gene: 4. The CDR3, as DNA: TGTGCCAGTAGTACACTAGCGGTAACCTACAATGAGCAGTTCTTC. It codes for CASSTLAVTYNEQFF.

The table lists this clone with a few counts. The same CDR3 can be traced to other DNA sequences in this sample. This chain joins TRBV28 and TRBJ2-7; D may be TRBD2 (7 bases). This CDR3 spans 15 amino acids. Germline assignment: CDR1 MDHEN and CDR2 SYDVKM. V gave up 6 bases and J gave up 0 bases, with 15 bases separating them. The CDR3 spells CASSLRGTISYEQYF. In DNA form, the CDR3 reads TGTGCCAGCAGCCTTAGGGGGACTATCTCCTACGAGCAGTACTTC.

This clone came up a few times. The gene calls are TRBV6-1 and TRBJ2-3; D gene unclear. Germline CDR1 reads MNHNS; CDR2 reads SASEGT. The CDR3 is 14 amino acids. Trimming removed 8 bases from V and 0 bases from J, with 12 bases in between. The CDR3 region is CASPGLESTDTQYF. Written as DNA, the CDR3 is TGTGCCAGCCCTGGGCTAGAGAGCACAGATACGCAGTATTTT.

This sequence joins TRBV5-1 and TRBJ2-1; 10 bases agree with TRBD2. The germline gives CDR1 SGHRS, CDR2 YFSETQ. The V and J ends lost 4 bases and 0 bases, in that order; junction bases with no gene match: 7. This CDR3 is built from 17 residues. The CDR3 here is CASSPWTSGGSYNEQFF. CDR3 DNA: TGCGCCAGCAGCCCCTGGACTAGCGGAGGCTCCTACAATGAGCAGTTCTTC.

The V gene is TRBV2, the J gene TRBJ1-2, with D unresolved. Trimming stripped 3 bases from V and 8 bases from J, with 10 bases between. Germline CDR1 is SNHLY and CDR2 is FYNNEI. The CDR3 covers 12 residues. The CDR3 sequence: CASSDEGIGYTF. CDR3 DNA: TGTGCCAGCAGTGACGAAGGGATCGGCTACACCTTC.

The chain uses TRBV28 and TRBJ1-1; a possible D gene is TRBD1 (5 bases). This CDR3 spans 12 amino acids. Between the trimmed V and J ends, which lost 11 bases and 10 bases, there was a span of 20 bases. Germline CDR1 reads MDHEN; CDR2 reads SYDVKM. The CDR3 here is CASRLGVRGAFF. The CDR3 region has the DNA TGTGCCTCCCGTCTAGGGGTGCGTGGAGCTTTCTTT.

This clone was detected only once. This chain connects TRBV25-1 to TRBJ2-7; possible D gene TRBD2, 6 bases. Per germline, CDR1 MGHDK and CDR2 SYGVNS. V lost 3 bases and J lost 0, with 9 bases in between. The CDR3 covers 14 residues. CDR3 DNA: TGTGCCAGCAGTGATGGGAGGAACTCCTACGAGCAGTACTTC. This translates into CASSDGRNSYEQYF.